These 8 T cell receptor beta chains were sequenced from one sample in a study of neurological immune-mediated disorders. Each CDR3 protein is one row after TCRdb ran MiXCR on the 5' RACE reads. The sample carries 33,000 or so distinct CDR3 sequences, more than 6.5% recorded once. Sequenced input: PBMCs. All receptors derive from a woman between 40 and 55 years old in good health.

Ten or more counts support this clonotype. The CDR3 region has the DNA TGTGCCAGCAGCCCCACGGGGGGCCAAAATGAGCAGTTCTTC. Translating it yields CASSPTGGQNEQFF. The V gene is TRBV12-3 or TRBV12-4, the J gene TRBJ2-1, with a possible D match to TRBD2 (7 bases). This CDR3 is 14 amino acids long. Trimming left V 6 bases short and J 7 bases short, with 16 bases between.

This clonotype was detected ten times or more. The chain uses TRBV20-1 and TRBJ2-1, with 8 bases identical to TRBD1. V shed 6 bases and J 3 bases; nucleotides not matched to a gene: 7. The germline gives CDR1 DFQATT, CDR2 SNEGSKA (reference sequence). This CDR3 has 14 residues. DNA of the CDR3: TGCAGTGCCCAACCAGGGGGCGACTACAATGAGCAGTTCTTC. It specifies CSAQPGGDYNEQFF.

This clonotype was observed many times. The chain combines TRBV28 with TRBJ2-7; D not certain. Germline CDR1 is MDHEN and CDR2 is SYDVKM. V shed 5 bases and J shed 2 bases, with 13 bases lying between them. The CDR3 has 14 residues. The CDR3 nucleotides read TGTGCCAGCAGTGGCCCCAGTAGGACCTACGAGCAGTACTTC. Protein: CASSGPSRTYEQYF.

The rearrangement uses TRBV14 and TRBJ2-7; weak D call: TRBD1 (6 bases). The germline V gene has CDR1 SGHDN and CDR2 FVKESK. The CDR3 has 14 amino acids. Trimming removed 1 base from V and 3 bases from J, with 10 bases in between. CDR3 amino acids: CASSQGGRGYEQYF. CDR3 nucleotide sequence: TGTGCCAGCAGCCAAGGGGGCAGGGGCTACGAGCAGTACTTC.

This clonotype has at least ten counts. The junction shows a germline mismatch at one end, possibly a read error. CDR3 bases: TGTGCCACCAGCAGAGGAAGGACTGGAGCTTTCTTT. Translating it yields CATSRGRTGAFF. The rearrangement uses TRBV15 and TRBJ1-1, with unresolved D. The CDR3 consists of 12 residues. Germline assignment: CDR1 LNHNV and CDR2 YYDKDF (reference sequence).

This clonotype appeared many times. The genes are TRBV5-1 and TRBJ2-1; the match to TRBD2 covers 11 bases. The junction had 10 bases not matched to a gene; V was cut back by 4 bases and J by 10 bases. The germline CDR1 and CDR2 sequences are SGHRS and YFSETQ. The CDR3 has 15 residues. CDR3 protein: CASSAGTSGPREQFF. CDR3 nucleotide sequence: TGCGCCAGCAGCGCCGGGACTAGCGGCCCCAGGGAGCAGTTCTTC.

There are many counts of this clonotype. The chain joins TRBV20-1 to TRBJ2-2; a possible D gene is TRBD1 (6 bases). Germline values: CDR1 DFQATT, CDR2 SNEGSKA (reference sequence). Trimming took 2 bases from V and 0 from J, leaving 19 bases between them. The CDR3 spans 18 residues. CDR3 region: CSARSWGPDHSNTGELFF. The CDR3, as DNA: TGCAGTGCTAGATCCTGGGGGCCCGATCACTCGAACACCGGGGAGCTGTTTTTT.

This clonotype came up many times. The chain joins TRBV28 to TRBJ2-5; 9 nucleotides agree with TRBD2. The CDR3 length is 16 residues. Germline V CDR1 and CDR2: MDHEN, SYDVKM. V was clipped by 5 bases and J by 5 bases; unmatched bases: 12. CDR3 in amino acids: CASSLRVAGVWETQYF. DNA of the CDR3: TGTGCCAGCAGTCTGCGGGTAGCGGGAGTATGGGAGACCCAGTACTTC.